This entry lists 29 T cell receptor beta chains sequenced from one sample in a study of blood T cell repertoires in COVID-19. The protocol was immunoSEQ multiplex PCR, while the TCRdb copy is restricted to in-frame clones and leaves out a portion. The repertoire consists of 100,000 or so clones, with approximately 86% occurring once and the leading ten covering 2% to 3%. The sequenced material came from PBMCs or T cells enriched from blood (not recorded which). The receptors originated from a woman in her forties or fifties who had recovered from COVID-19.

The V and J genes are TRBV25-1 and TRBJ1-4; D is undetermined. The germline V gene encodes CDR1 MGHDK and CDR2 SYGVNS. Trimming stripped 2 bases from V and 0 bases from J, with 10 bases between. The CDR3 is 16 amino acids. CDR3 nucleotide sequence: TGTGCCAGCAGTGAAAGCGGGTTCTCAACTAATGAAAAACTGTTTTTT. Translated: CASSESGFSTNEKLFF.

The genes are TRBV27 and TRBJ2-7, with TRBD1 matching over 11 bases. Unmatched junction bases numbered 2, after V lost 1 base and J lost 3 bases. Germline CDR1 is MNHEY and CDR2 is SMNVEV (reference sequence). This CDR3 is 15 amino acids long. The CDR3: CASSLWGQGGYEQYF. DNA for the CDR3: TGTGCCAGCAGTTTATGGGGACAGGGGGGCTACGAGCAGTACTTC.

The chain couples TRBV28 to TRBJ2-2; 7 nucleotides line up with TRBD2. The CDR3 is 16 residues long. CDR1 is MDHEN, CDR2 SYDVKM, per germline. V lost 5 bases to trimming and J lost 1 base; unmatched junction nucleotides: 7. The DNA of the CDR3 is TGTGCCAGCAGTCCCCTGACTAGCCAGAACACCGGGGAGCTGTTTTTT. Translation: CASSPLTSQNTGELFF.

The chain combines TRBV6-1 with TRBJ1-1; 8 nucleotides agree with TRBD1. J gave up 4 bases and V 1 base, and 11 bases lay outside the gene matches. Germline lookup yields CDR1 MNHNS and CDR2 SASEGT. This CDR3 is 17 amino acids long. CDR3 coding DNA: TGTGCCAGCAGTGAAGGGAACCCCCGGACAGGGAGCACTGAAGCTTTCTTT. It translates to CASSEGNPRTGSTEAFF.

CDR3: CASSLRMNSGGGADTQYF. The DNA of the CDR3 is TGTGCCAGCAGCTTAAGAATGAATAGCGGAGGGGGGGCAGATACGCAGTATTTT. The genes are TRBV7-6 and TRBJ2-3, with D maybe TRBD2 (7 bases). Germline V gene sequence: CDR1 SGHVS, CDR2 FNYEAQ. V was cut by 2 bases and J by 4 bases, with 22 bases left in between. There are 18 residues in the CDR3.

The chain has TRBV9 and TRBJ2-1; 7 bases fit TRBD2. CDR1 is SGDLS, CDR2 YYNGEE, per germline. CDR3 length equals 18 residues. J gave up 6 bases and V 0 bases, and 15 bases lay outside the gene matches. In nucleotides, the CDR3 is TGTGCCAGCAGCGTAGACCCCTCAGTTGCGGGAGTTGGCAATGAGCAGTTCTTC. Protein: CASSVDPSVAGVGNEQFF. Combining the CDR3 with reference TRBV9 and TRBJ2-1 gives the whole variable domain DSGVTQTPKHLITATGQRVTLRCSPRSGDLSVYWYQQSLDQGLQFLIQYYNGEERAKGNILERFSAQQFPDLHSELNLSSLELGDSALYFCASSVDPSVAGVGNEQFFGPGTRLTVL.

The V and J genes are TRBV28 and TRBJ2-7; TRBD1 matches 7 bases. CDR1 and CDR2 from the germline V gene are MDHEN and SYDVKM. This CDR3 contains 11 residues. With 8 bases clipped from V and 12 bases from J, the junction kept 10 bases outside the gene matches. CDR3 in DNA: TGTGCCAGCGGGCGGGCTGGACAGGCGTACTTC. This sequence encodes CASGRAGQAYF.

The genes are TRBV5-6 and TRBJ2-3; unclear D gene. Germline V gene data show CDR1 as SGHDT and CDR2 as YYEEEE. The CDR3 has 13 residues. Trimming left V 4 bases short and J 1 base short, with 7 bases between. Written as DNA, the CDR3 is TGTGCCAGCAGCCTCCTCGGCACAGATACGCAGTATTTT. It specifies CASSLLGTDTQYF.

This clone was observed once. This rearrangement joins TRBV30 to TRBJ1-4; 9 nucleotides match TRBD1. CDR1 is GTSNPN, CDR2 SVGIG, per germline (reference sequence). V was pared by 3 bases and J by 5 bases, with 10 bases of the junction left unmatched. This CDR3 comprises 16 residues. The CDR3 DNA reads TGTGCCTGGAGAGCGCGACCGGGACAGGGCAATGAAAAACTGTTTTTT. Translation: CAWRARPGQGNEKLFF. Looking up the rest from reference TRBV30 and TRBJ1-4 gives the full variable domain: SQTIHQWPATLVQPVGSPLSLECTVEGTSNPNLYWYRQAAGRGLQLLFYSVGIGQISSEVPQNLSASRPQDRQFILSSKKLLLSDSGFYLCAWRARPGQGNEKLFFGSGTQLSVL.

The V gene is TRBV19, the J gene TRBJ1-5, with TRBD1 matching 7 bases. This CDR3 is 16 amino acids long. With V trimmed by 5 bases and J by 0 bases, 7 bases remained unmatched. Germline CDR1 and CDR2: LNHDA and SQIVND (reference sequence). Written as DNA, the CDR3 is TGTGCCAGTAGTCACGACGACAGGGTTAGCAATCAGCCCCAGCATTTT. The encoded protein is CASSHDDRVSNQPQHF.

V gene TRBV28 combines with J gene TRBJ2-7; 11 positions agree with TRBD1. CDR3 size: 16 residues. J was trimmed by 3 bases and V by 5 bases; bases with no gene match: 9. The germline V gene encodes CDR1 MDHEN and CDR2 SYDVKM. DNA of the CDR3: TGTGCCAGCAGTGCCAATACAGGGACAGGGGGCTACGAGCAGTACTTC. As protein: CASSANTGTGGYEQYF.

The chain is built from TRBV11-1 and TRBJ2-7, with 9 bases fitting TRBD2. The CDR3 runs to 16 residues. Germline loops: CDR1 SGHAT, CDR2 FQDESV (reference sequence). Trimming cost V 3 bases and J 2 bases; bases outside gene matches: 8. Here the CDR3 reads CASSFLAGQAAYEQYF. In DNA form, the CDR3 reads TGTGCCAGCAGCTTCCTAGCGGGGCAGGCCGCCTACGAGCAGTACTTC.

The chain uses TRBV7-9 and TRBJ1-1; tentatively, D is TRBD1 (6 bases). The germline V gene has CDR1 SEHNR and CDR2 FQNEAQ (reference sequence). The CDR3 is 19 amino acids. The V gene lost 1 base and the J gene lost 4 bases, with 25 bases spanning the gap. The CDR3 loop is CASSLVTKPVGGAFTEAFF. The CDR3 coding sequence is TGTGCCAGCAGCTTAGTGACCAAGCCAGTTGGGGGGGCGTTCACTGAAGCTTTCTTT.

This chain joins TRBV7-3 and TRBJ2-1, with 7 bases matching TRBD2. After removal of 4 bases from V and 6 bases from J, the junction contained 9 bases not matched to a gene. The CDR3 runs 15 residues. CDR1 is SGHTA and CDR2 is FQGTGA in the germline V gene. Here the CDR3 reads CASSYNGGSVNEQFF. The DNA for the CDR3 is TGTGCCAGCAGCTACAACGGCGGGAGTGTCAATGAGCAGTTCTTC. The variable domain in full, completed from reference TRBV7-3 and TRBJ2-1, reads GAGVSQTPSNKVTEKGKYVELRCDPISGHTALYWYRQSLGQGPEFLIYFQGTGAADDSGLPNDRFFAVRPEGSVSTLKIQRTERGDSAVYLCASSYNGGSVNEQFFGPGTRLTVL.

The J gene is TRBJ2-7, the V gene TRBV7-4; 7 bases match TRBD2. The V segment lost 1 base and the J segment 4 bases; nucleotides outside the gene matches: 13. There are 17 residues in the CDR3. CDR1 and CDR2 from the germline V gene are SGHVT and SQSDAQ. The CDR3 reads CASSLGVTSDRGYEQYF. CDR3 coding DNA: TGTGCCAGCAGCTTAGGGGTTACTAGCGACCGAGGGTACGAGCAGTACTTC.

This clone was counted a single time. The chain combines TRBV3-1 (or the pseudogene TRBV3-2) with TRBJ1-3; 11 bases are shared with TRBD1. The CDR3 runs 17 residues. CDR1 is LGHDT and CDR2 is YNNKEL in the germline V gene (reference sequence). V was pared by 2 bases and J by 1 base, with 4 bases of the junction left unmatched. CDR3 nucleotide sequence: TGTGCCAGCAGCCAACGGACAGGGGGCTCTTCTGGAAACACCATATATTTT. Encoded protein: CASSQRTGGSSGNTIYF.

The V gene is TRBV5-4, the J gene TRBJ2-6; D possibly corresponds to TRBD1 (6 bases). CDR1 and CDR2 from the germline V gene are SGHNT and YYREEE (reference sequence). The V end was cut by 4 bases, the J end by 4 bases, with 18 bases between. The CDR3 runs 17 residues. The CDR3 protein is CASSPPDSGTGANVLTF. For the CDR3, the DNA is TGTGCCAGCAGCCCACCGGACAGTGGGACCGGGGCCAACGTCCTGACTTTC.

The chain uses TRBV21-1 and TRBJ2-1; the table assigns TRBD1, which was not confirmed against the DNA. TRBV21-1 is a pseudogene. The CDR3 extends over 15 amino acids. The CDR3 here is CASSNYRSSYNEQFF. The CDR3 DNA is TGTGCCAGCAGCAATTACAGGAGCTCCTACAATGAGCAGTTCTTC.

The J gene is TRBJ2-1, the V gene TRBV9; 8 bases align to TRBD2. CDR1 is SGDLS and CDR2 is YYNGEE in the germline V gene. This CDR3 region has 17 residues. After removal of 2 bases from V and 9 bases from J, the junction contained 16 bases not matched to a gene. The CDR3 DNA sequence: TGTGCCAGCAGCGTCCAACCCGGCAGGGTGGCGGGGGGTGAGCAGTTCTTC. This gives the protein CASSVQPGRVAGGEQFF.

This chain uses TRBV28 with TRBJ2-7; 8 nucleotides line up with TRBD2. CDR3 length equals 17 residues. Germline trimming cut 6 bases from V and 4 bases from J; bases unmatched to any gene: 17. Germline V gives CDR1 MDHEN, CDR2 SYDVKM. The CDR3 region is CASSKSTGRLAPYEQYF. CDR3 DNA: TGTGCCAGCAGCAAATCTACCGGGAGACTAGCGCCTTACGAGCAGTACTTC.

V and J are TRBV15 and TRBJ2-3; 8 positions agree with TRBD2. J was trimmed by 0 bases and V by 5 bases; bases with no gene match: 7. The CDR3 is made up of 16 amino acids. From germline, CDR1 is LNHNV and CDR2 YYDKDF (reference sequence). In nucleotides, the CDR3 is TGTGCCACCAGCCCCCGGACTAGCAGCAGCACAGATACGCAGTATTTT. It encodes CATSPRTSSSTDTQYF.

This clone showed up just a few times. The gene calls are TRBV11-2 and TRBJ1-2, with D possibly TRBD1 on 5 matching bases. From germline, CDR1 is SGHAT and CDR2 FQNNGV. This CDR3 comprises 13 residues. Trimming left V 1 base short and J 5 bases short, with 8 bases between. DNA for the CDR3: TGTGCCAGCAGCTTAGGACAGACGTATGGCTACACCTTC. Protein: CASSLGQTYGYTF.

The rearrangement uses TRBV5-1 and TRBJ2-3; a possible D gene is TRBD2 (5 bases). Germline values: CDR1 SGHRS, CDR2 YFSETQ. The CDR3 is 16 residues long. V lost 1 base to trimming and J lost 2 bases, with 14 bases between them. The CDR3 loop reads CASSLTGGILTDTQYF. The CDR3 DNA is TGCGCCAGCAGCTTGACTGGAGGAATACTCACAGATACGCAGTATTTT.

This chain joins TRBV7-9 and TRBJ2-5, with D possibly being TRBD1 (6 bases). The CDR3 runs 13 residues. The germline V gene encodes CDR1 SEHNR and CDR2 FQNEAQ (reference sequence). Trimming removed 11 bases at V and 2 bases at J, with 15 bases between. The CDR3 DNA reads as TGTGCCTGCCGACAGGATCCACAAGAGACCCAGTACTTC. Protein sequence: CACRQDPQETQYF.

This chain joins TRBV5-1 and TRBJ1-5, with D perhaps matching TRBD1 (5 bases). V was pared by 0 bases and J by 7 bases, with 11 bases between. The CDR3 has 14 residues. Germline loops: CDR1 SGHRS, CDR2 YFSETQ. The CDR3: CASSLAGGGQPQHF. The CDR3 DNA follows: TGCGCCAGCAGCTTGGCCGGGGGAGGGCAGCCCCAGCATTTT.

The V call is TRBV3-1 (or the pseudogene TRBV3-2), the J call TRBJ1-1; TRBD1 is a possible D gene (6 bases). V dropped 2 bases and J dropped 11 bases, with 15 bases sitting between them. The CDR3 runs to 13 residues. Germline V lookup: CDR1 LGHDT, CDR2 YNNKEL (reference sequence). CDR3 nucleotides: TGTGCCAGCAGCCAACTTGGGGGGGGCCGGGCTTTCTTT. This sequence encodes CASSQLGGGRAFF.

Only a few counts were recorded for this clone. The chain recombines TRBV5-5 with TRBJ2-7; 8 bases fit TRBD1. This CDR3 has 13 residues. Trimming took 4 bases from V and 3 from J; bases not matched to a gene: 3. The germline CDR1 and CDR2 sequences are SGHKS and YYEKEE (reference sequence). DNA for the CDR3: TGTGCCAGCAGCAGGGGGACAGGCTACGAGCAGTACTTC. This sequence encodes CASSRGTGYEQYF.

This chain links TRBV3-1 (or the pseudogene TRBV3-2) with TRBJ2-3, with a tentative D call TRBD1 (5 bases). The CDR3 contains 15 residues. From germline, CDR1 is LGHDT and CDR2 YNNKEL (reference sequence). Trimming took off 1 base at V and 5 bases at J, with 13 bases between the two ends. Written as DNA, the CDR3 is TGTGCCAGCAGCCAAGTGGGGCCTTCGGGAGATACGCAGTATTTT. Its translation is CASSQVGPSGDTQYF.

V is TRBV27 and J is TRBJ1-1; no clear D. Deletions cut 6 bases from V and 1 base from J, with 6 bases between. CDR3 length: 12 amino acids. Germline V gene data show CDR1 as MNHEY and CDR2 as SMNVEV (reference sequence). The CDR3: CASREWNTEAFF. The CDR3 bases are TGTGCCAGCAGAGAGTGGAACACTGAAGCTTTCTTT.